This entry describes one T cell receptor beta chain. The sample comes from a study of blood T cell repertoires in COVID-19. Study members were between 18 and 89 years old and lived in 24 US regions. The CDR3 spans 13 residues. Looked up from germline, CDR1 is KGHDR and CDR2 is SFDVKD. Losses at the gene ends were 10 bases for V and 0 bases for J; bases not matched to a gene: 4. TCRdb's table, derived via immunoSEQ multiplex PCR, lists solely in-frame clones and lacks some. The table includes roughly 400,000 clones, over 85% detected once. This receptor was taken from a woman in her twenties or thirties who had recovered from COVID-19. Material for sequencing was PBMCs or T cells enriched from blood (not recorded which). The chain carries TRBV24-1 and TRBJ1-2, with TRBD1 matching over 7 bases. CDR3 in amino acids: CATYGQANYGYTF. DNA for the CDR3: TGTGCCACTTATGGACAGGCTAACTATGGCTACACCTTC.